A selection of T cell receptor beta chains follows, all from one sample in a study of neurological immune-mediated disorders. TCRdb redid the calling of the 5' RACE reads with MiXCR, one entry per CDR3 protein. The data hold 65,000 to 85,000 distinct CDR3 sequences, with around 3% observed a single time. Sample: PBMCs. These receptors came from a woman between 50 and 59 years old with multiple sclerosis. The CDR3 runs from the conserved cysteine through the conserved F or W. A D gene is named only where the DNA matches it firmly. The size entry gives how often the clone was seen (once, few, many) or a class if it is expanded.

d_call | j_call | v_call | cdr3_length | clone_size | cdr3_aa | cdr3_nt
. | TRBJ1-1 | TRBV29-1 | 13 | many | CSVDGHFGTEAFF | TGCAGCGTTGATGGACATTTCGGCACTGAAGCTTTCTTT
TRBD2 | TRBJ2-2 | TRBV6-5 | 17 | many | CASSSPLLAGNTGELFF | TGTGCCAGCAGTTCGCCTCTCCTAGCGGGGAACACCGGGGAGCTGTTTTTT
TRBD2 | TRBJ2-3 | TRBV4-3 | 20 | many | CASSQGGTSGGAYSTDTQYF | TGCGCCAGCAGCCAAGGAGGGACTAGCGGGGGGGCCTATTCAACAGATACGCAGTATTTT
. | TRBJ2-5 | TRBV11-2 | 13 | many | CASSFWTEETQYF | TGTGCCAGCAGCTTTTGGACGGAAGAGACCCAGTACTTC
. | TRBJ2-6 | TRBV7-2 | 16 | many | CASSARGISGANVLTF | TGTGCCAGCAGCGCGAGGGGGATCTCTGGGGCCAACGTCCTGACTTTC
. | TRBJ2-3 | TRBV29-1 | 14 | many | CSVRRASSTDTQYF | TGCAGCGTCCGCAGGGCCTCTAGCACAGATACGCAGTATTTT
. | TRBJ2-2 | TRBV5-5 | 15 | many | CASSLLAGEAGELFF | TGTGCCAGCAGCTTGTTGGCAGGGGAGGCCGGGGAGCTGTTTTTT
TRBD1 | TRBJ2-1 | TRBV7-6 | 13 | many | CASSGQGYDEQFF | TGTGCCAGCAGCGGACAGGGGTACGATGAGCAGTTCTTC
TRBD2 | TRBJ2-1 | TRBV24-1 | 16 | many | CATSDYRDYQYNEQFF | TGTGCCACCAGTGATTACCGGGACTATCAGTACAATGAGCAGTTCTTC
TRBD1 | TRBJ1-5 | TRBV12-3/TRBV12-4 | 14 | many | CASSYTGDGQPQHF | TGTGCCAGCAGCTATACAGGGGACGGTCAGCCCCAGCATTTT
. | TRBJ2-7 | TRBV5-1 | 15 | many | CASSLGTAQSYEQYF | TGCGCCAGCAGCTTGGGTACTGCCCAGTCCTACGAGCAGTACTTC
. | TRBJ2-7 | TRBV3-1 | 12 | many | CASSQMPYEQYF | TGTGCCAGCAGCCAGATGCCCTACGAGCAGTACTTC
. | TRBJ1-2 | TRBV20-1 | 15 | many | CSAPQTGYSNYGYTF | TGCAGTGCCCCTCAGACAGGCTACTCTAACTATGGCTACACCTTC
. | TRBJ2-7 | TRBV7-2 | 12 | many | CASSFSVGEQYF | TGTGCCAGCAGCTTTTCGGTAGGCGAGCAGTACTTC
. | TRBJ1-2 | TRBV5-1 | 13 | many | CASSVHGGYGYTF | TGCGCCAGCAGCGTACACGGCGGCTATGGCTACACCTTC
. | TRBJ1-4 | TRBV7-9 | 15 | many | CASSTIQGLNEKLFF | TGTGCCAGCAGCACAATCCAGGGACTTAATGAAAAACTGTTTTTT
. | TRBJ2-2 | TRBV20-1 | 15 | many | CSARAVYQDAGELFF | TGCAGTGCTAGAGCGGTTTACCAGGACGCCGGGGAGCTGTTTTTT
. | TRBJ2-2 | TRBV24-1 | 14 | many | CATSKPDLTGELFF | TGTGCCACCAGTAAACCGGACCTCACCGGGGAGCTGTTTTTT
. | TRBJ1-1 | TRBV7-2 | 16 | many | CASSYLGGHLNTEAFF | TGTGCCAGCAGCTATCTTGGGGGACATTTGAACACTGAAGCTTTCTTT
. | TRBJ1-5 | TRBV7-2 | 13 | many | CASSTQVPQPQHF | TGTGCCAGCAGTACCCAGGTTCCTCAGCCCCAGCATTTT
. | TRBJ2-2 | TRBV27 | 15 | many | CASSPGTRNTGELFF | TGTGCCAGCAGTCCCGGGACACGTAACACCGGGGAGCTGTTTTTT
TRBD2 | TRBJ2-1 | TRBV4-2 | 16 | many | CASSQETSGQYNEQFF | TGTGCCAGCAGCCAAGAAACTAGCGGGCAATACAATGAGCAGTTCTTC